This T cell receptor beta chain emerged from a study of blood T cells in healthy people across ages. The CDR3 extends over 16 amino acids. V gave up 7 bases and J gave up 0 bases; unmatched junction bases: 9. Looked up from germline, CDR1 is LNHDA and CDR2 is SQIVND (reference sequence). Then a second PCR, running about 7 to 11 cycles, was carried out with a sample-barcoded 5' primer and a J-beta primer mix. From the 5' RACE reads, TCRdb called clonotypes with MiXCR, one entry per CDR3 protein. The table has 1.5 million to 2 million distinct CDR3 sequences, 40% to 55% seen once. This sequence joins TRBV19 and TRBJ2-7; 10 bases agree with TRBD2. The receptor's source is a woman aged 40 to 50 in good health. Material for sequencing was blood. In DNA form, the CDR3 reads TGTGCCAGTATCGGAACTAGCGGGGATAGCTCCTACGAGCAGTACTTC. It translates to CASIGTSGDSSYEQYF. Complete variable domain (other parts from reference TRBV19 and TRBJ2-7): DGGITQSPKYLFRKEGQNVTLSCEQNLNHDAMYWYRQDPGQGLRLIYYSQIVNDFQKGDIAEGYSVSREKKESFPLTVTSAQKNPTAFYLCASIGTSGDSSYEQYFGPGTRLTVT.